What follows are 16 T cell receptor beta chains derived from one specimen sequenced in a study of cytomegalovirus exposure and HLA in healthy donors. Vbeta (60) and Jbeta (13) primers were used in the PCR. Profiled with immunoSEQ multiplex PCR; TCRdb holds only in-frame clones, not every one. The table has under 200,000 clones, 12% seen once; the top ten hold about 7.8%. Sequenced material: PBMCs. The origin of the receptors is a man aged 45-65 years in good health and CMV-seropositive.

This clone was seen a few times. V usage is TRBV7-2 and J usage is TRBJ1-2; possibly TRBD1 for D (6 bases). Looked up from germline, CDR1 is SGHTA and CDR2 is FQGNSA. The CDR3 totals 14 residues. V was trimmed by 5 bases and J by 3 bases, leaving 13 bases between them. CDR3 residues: CASSQQGRYYGYTF. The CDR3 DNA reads TGTGCCAGCAGCCAACAGGGACGATACTATGGCTACACCTTC.

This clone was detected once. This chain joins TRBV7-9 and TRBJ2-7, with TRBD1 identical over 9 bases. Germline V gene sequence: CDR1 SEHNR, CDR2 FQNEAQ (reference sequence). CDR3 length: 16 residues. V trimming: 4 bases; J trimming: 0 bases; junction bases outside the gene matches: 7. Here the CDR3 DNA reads TGTGCCAGCAGCTCAGTACCGGGACAGGGCTCCTACGAGCAGTACGTC. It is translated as CASSSVPGQGSYEQYV.

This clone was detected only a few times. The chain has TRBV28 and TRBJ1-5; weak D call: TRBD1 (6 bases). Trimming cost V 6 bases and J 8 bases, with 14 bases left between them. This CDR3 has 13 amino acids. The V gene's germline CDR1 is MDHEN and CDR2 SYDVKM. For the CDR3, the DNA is TGTGCCAGCAGCCAGGGGTTGGGGGAGCCCCAGCATTTT. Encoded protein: CASSQGLGEPQHF.

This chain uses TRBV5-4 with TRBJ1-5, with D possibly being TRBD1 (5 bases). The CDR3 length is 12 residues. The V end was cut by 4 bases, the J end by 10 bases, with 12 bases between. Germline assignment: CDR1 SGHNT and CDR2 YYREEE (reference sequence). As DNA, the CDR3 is TGTGCCAGCAGCGACGGGGGTGGACCCCAGCATTTT. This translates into CASSDGGGPQHF.

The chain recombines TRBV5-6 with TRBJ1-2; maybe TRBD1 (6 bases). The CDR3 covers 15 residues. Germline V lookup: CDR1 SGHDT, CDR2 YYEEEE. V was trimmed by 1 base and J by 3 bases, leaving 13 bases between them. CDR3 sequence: CASSLLGQPDYGYTF. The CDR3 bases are TGTGCCAGCAGCTTGTTAGGACAGCCGGACTATGGCTACACCTTC.

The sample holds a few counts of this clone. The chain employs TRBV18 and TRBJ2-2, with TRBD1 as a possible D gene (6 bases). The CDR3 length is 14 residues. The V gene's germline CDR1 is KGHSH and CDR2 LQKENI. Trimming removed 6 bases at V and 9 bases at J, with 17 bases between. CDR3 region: CASSLAWDNRELFF. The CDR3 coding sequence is TGTGCCAGCTCTCTTGCATGGGACAACAGGGAGCTGTTTTTT.

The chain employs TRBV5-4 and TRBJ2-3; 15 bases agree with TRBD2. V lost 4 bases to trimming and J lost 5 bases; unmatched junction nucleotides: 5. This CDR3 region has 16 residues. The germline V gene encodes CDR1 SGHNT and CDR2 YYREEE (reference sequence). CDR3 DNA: TGTGCCAGCAGCCTGGGACTAGCGGGGGGTGAAGATACGCAGTATTTT. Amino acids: CASSLGLAGGEDTQYF.

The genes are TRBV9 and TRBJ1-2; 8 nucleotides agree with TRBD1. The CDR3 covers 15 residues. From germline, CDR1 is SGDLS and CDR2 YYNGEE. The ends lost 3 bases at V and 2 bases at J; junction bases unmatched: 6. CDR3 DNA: TGTGCCAGCAGCGAGAGGACAGGGTTAAACTATGGCTACACCTTC. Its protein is CASSERTGLNYGYTF.

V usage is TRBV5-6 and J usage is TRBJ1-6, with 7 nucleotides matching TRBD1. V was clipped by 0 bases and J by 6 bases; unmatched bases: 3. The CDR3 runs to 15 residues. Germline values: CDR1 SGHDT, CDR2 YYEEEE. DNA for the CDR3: TGTGCCAGCAGCTTGGGACAGGGAGGTAATTCACCCCTCCACTTT. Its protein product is CASSLGQGGNSPLHF.

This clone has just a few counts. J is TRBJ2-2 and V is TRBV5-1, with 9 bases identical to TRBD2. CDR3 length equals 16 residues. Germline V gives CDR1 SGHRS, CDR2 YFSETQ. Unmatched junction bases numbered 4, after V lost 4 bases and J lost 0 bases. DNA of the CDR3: TGCGCCAGCAGCGTCTTAGCGGGGGCGAACACCGGGGAGCTGTTTTTT. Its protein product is CASSVLAGANTGELFF.

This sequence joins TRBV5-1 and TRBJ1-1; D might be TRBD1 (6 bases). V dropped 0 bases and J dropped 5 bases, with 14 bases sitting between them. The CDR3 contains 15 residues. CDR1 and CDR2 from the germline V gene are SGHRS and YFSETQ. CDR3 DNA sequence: TGCGCCAGCAGCTTGGCTGTGGGGGCTGGGACTGAAGCTTTCTTT. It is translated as CASSLAVGAGTEAFF. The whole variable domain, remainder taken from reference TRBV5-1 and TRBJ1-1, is KAGVTQTPRYLIKTRGQQVTLSCSPISGHRSVSWYQQTPGQGLQFLFEYFSETQRNKGNFPGRFSGRQFSNSRSEMNVSTLELGDSALYLCASSLAVGAGTEAFFGQGTRLTVV.

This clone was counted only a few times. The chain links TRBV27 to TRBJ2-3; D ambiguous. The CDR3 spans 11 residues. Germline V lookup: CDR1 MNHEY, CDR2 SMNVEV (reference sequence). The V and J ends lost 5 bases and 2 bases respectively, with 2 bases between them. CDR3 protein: CASSHTDTQYF. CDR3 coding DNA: TGTGCCAGCAGTCACACAGATACGCAGTATTTT.

CDR3 protein: CAISLVGEETQYF. Written as DNA, the CDR3 is TGTGCCATCAGTTTGGTAGGGGAAGAGACCCAGTACTTC. The V call is TRBV10-3, the J call TRBJ2-5; TRBD1 is a possible D gene (5 bases). V lost 5 bases, J lost 3 bases, and 10 bases lay in between. This CDR3 comprises 13 residues. Germline loops: CDR1 ENHRY, CDR2 SYGVKD.

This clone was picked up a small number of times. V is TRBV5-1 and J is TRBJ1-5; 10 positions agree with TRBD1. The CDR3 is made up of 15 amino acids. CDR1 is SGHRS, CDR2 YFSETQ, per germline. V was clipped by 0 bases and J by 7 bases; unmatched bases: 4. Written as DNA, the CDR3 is TGCGCCAGCAGCTTGGCCGGGACAGGGGAACAGCCCCAGCATTTT. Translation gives CASSLAGTGEQPQHF.

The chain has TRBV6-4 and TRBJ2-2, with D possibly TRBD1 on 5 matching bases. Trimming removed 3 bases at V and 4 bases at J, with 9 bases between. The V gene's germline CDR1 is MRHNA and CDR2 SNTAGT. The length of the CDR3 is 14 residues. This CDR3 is CASSERGGTGELFF. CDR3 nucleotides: TGTGCCAGCAGTGAAAGGGGTGGCACCGGGGAGCTGTTTTTT.

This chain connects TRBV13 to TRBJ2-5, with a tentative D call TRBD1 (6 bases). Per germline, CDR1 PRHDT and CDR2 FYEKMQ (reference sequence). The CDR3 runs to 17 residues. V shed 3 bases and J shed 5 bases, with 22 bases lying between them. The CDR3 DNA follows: TGTGCCAGCAGCTTGCGGCCCCTGACAGGACGGAGCGAGACCCAGTACTTC. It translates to CASSLRPLTGRSETQYF.